This TCR beta chain appears in the sequencing data of a study of cytomegalovirus exposure and HLA in healthy donors. PCR amplification relied on 60 Vbeta primers (plus 13 Jbeta primers). TCRdb's table, derived via immunoSEQ multiplex PCR, lists solely in-frame clones and lacks some. The repertoire holds some 90,000 clones, with 76% as singletons. Points from the study as a whole: A list of approximately 150 TCR beta chains associated with cytomegalovirus was given. In a later analysis, HLA-C alleles had the fewest associated TCRs, DRB1 alleles the most. For most TCR sequences rarity was the rule, although some public TCRs occurred in many donors.

Turning to this clone: Its antigen is not known.

The CDR3 length is 17 residues. Germline lookup yields CDR1 SGHTA and CDR2 FQGNSA. Trimming removed 4 bases from V and 0 bases from J, with 16 bases in between. The sequenced sample consisted of PBMCs. This TCR derives from a man aged 40-55 years in good health and CMV-seronegative. The genes are TRBV7-2 and TRBJ1-3, with D maybe TRBD1 (5 bases). CDR3 nucleotides: TGTGCCAGCAGCTACCGCGGGGCAGGGTACTCTGGAAACACCATATATTTT. Protein: CASSYRGAGYSGNTIYF.